This T cell receptor (beta chain) comes out of a study of T-cell reconstitution after alpha-beta-depleted transplantation in children. Comment on this clonotype: Its antigen remains unknown. The junction does not match germline at one end; this may be a read error.

The authors prepared the TCRbeta library with unique molecular identifiers. TCRdb re-derived calls from the PCR reads in MiXCR, one entry per CDR3 protein. The sample yields a few hundred thousand distinct CDR3 sequences, 25% to 30% seen once. Study-level points and caveats: Once a year had passed after transplant, T-cell counts and diversity came mostly from newly produced T cells. Reports say that about two months after transplant, the alpha-beta T cells came out of several hundred graft clones that had expanded.

Germline CDR1 and CDR2: DFQATT and SNEGSKA (reference sequence). This CDR3 is 10 amino acids long. Source: PBMCs, taken before TCRalphabeta/CD19-depleted stem cell transplant. The sequence came from a boy under three years old with Wiskott-Aldrich syndrome, due to receive a stem cell transplant. V is TRBV20-1 and J is TRBJ2-1, with a tentative D call TRBD2 (6 bases). CDR3 coding DNA: TGCAGTGCTAGGTACCAGCGGGCTGTCTTC. As protein: CSARYQRAVF.